These T cell receptor beta chains were read from a single sample in a study of memory CD4+ T cells and cytomegalovirus serostatus. Sequencing was performed with immunoSEQ multiplex PCR; in TCRdb, only in-frame clones are kept and a portion is missing. The sample includes tens of thousands of clones, about 78% of them seen just once. The sequenced sample was memory CD4+ T cells from blood. Receptors were obtained from an adult in good health and CMV-seropositive. Each CDR3 is given with its conserved first and last residue. D genes are given only for firm matches. Size is stated for part of the rows, as once, few or many counts, or as a class when the clone is expanded.

DNA,CDR3,V,J,size,D
TGTGCCAGTAGGTCGTCTAATGAAAAACTGTTTTTT,CASRSSNEKLFF,TRBV19,TRBJ1-4,once,-
TGTGCCAGCAGCTTGAGAGCGGGCCAGCCCCAGCATTTT,CASSLRAGQPQHF,TRBV5-5,TRBJ1-5,-,-
TGCGCCAGCAGCTTGGGGACTAGCGGTGTCGAAGAGCAGTACTTC,CASSLGTSGVEEQYF,TRBV5-1,TRBJ2-7,-,TRBD2
TGTGCCTGGAGTGTACATGTCAATCAGCCCCAGCATTTT,CAWSVHVNQPQHF,TRBV30,TRBJ1-5,-,-
TGTGCCAGCAGTGGGACGGGGAATAATTCACCCCTCCACTTT,CASSGTGNNSPLHF,TRBV6-1,TRBJ1-6,-,-
TGTGCCAGTAGTATGTACGGGAGCACTGAGCAGTTCTTC,CASSMYGSTEQFF,TRBV19,TRBJ2-1,-,-
TGTGCCAGCAAGACAGCCTTTATGAACACCGGGGAGCTGTTTTTT,CASKTAFMNTGELFF,TRBV6-5,TRBJ2-2,-,-
TGTGCCAGCAGCGCGGGACAGCTGGCCACTGAAGCTTTCTTT,CASSAGQLATEAFF,TRBV5-4,TRBJ1-1,-,TRBD1
TGTGCCAGCAGGACGGATAGGGATTGGGAGACCCAGTACTTC,CASRTDRDWETQYF,TRBV5-4,TRBJ2-5,-,-
TGTGCCAGCACGGGGGGCCTAAGAGATACGCAGTATTTT,CASTGGLRDTQYF,TRBV2,TRBJ2-3,-,-
TGTGCCAGCTCACCAGGGGAGGCCTACGAGCAGTACTTC,CASSPGEAYEQYF,TRBV18,TRBJ2-7,once,-
TGTGCCAGCAGCGACCCTGCGAGTGGAAACACCATATATTTT,CASSDPASGNTIYF,TRBV5-6,TRBJ1-3,-,-
TGTGCCAGCAGTCGGGACACCTCCTACAATGAGCAGTTCTTC,CASSRDTSYNEQFF,TRBV6-6,TRBJ2-1,-,-
TGTGCCATCAGTGTGTCTTCCTACGAGCAGTACTTC,CAISVSSYEQYF,TRBV10-3,TRBJ2-7,-,-
TGTGCCAGTAGCAGAACAAACAGGGCAGCTAACTATGGCTACACCTTC,CASSRTNRAANYGYTF,TRBV19,TRBJ1-2,-,-
TGTGCCAGCAGCGCCAGAAGCGGGAGCGACGAGCAGTACTTC,CASSARSGSDEQYF,TRBV11-2,TRBJ2-7,-,TRBD2
TGTGCCAGCAGCAACACCGGGAATGAAGCTTTCTTT,CASSNTGNEAFF,TRBV7-2,TRBJ1-1,-,-
TGTGCCAGCAGCGGGACACCAGATCAGCCCCAGCATTTT,CASSGTPDQPQHF,TRBV6-5,TRBJ1-5,-,-
TGTGCCAGCAGCTTAGAACAGACTAGCGGAGGCTACGAGCAGTACTTC,CASSLEQTSGGYEQYF,TRBV7-2,TRBJ2-7,-,TRBD2
TGTGCCAGCAGAATCGGAAGGGGGTCGACTCAGCCCCAGCATTTT,CASRIGRGSTQPQHF,TRBV6-5,TRBJ1-5,-,-
TGTGCCAGCAGTGTATGGGAGAACGAGCAGTACTTC,CASSVWENEQYF,TRBV2,TRBJ2-7,-,-
TGTGCCAGCAGTTTAGGACGGAGGGGTGAGCAGTTCTTC,CASSLGRRGEQFF,TRBV27,TRBJ2-1,-,-
TGTGCCAGCAGCTTAACCCTCCTCTCCGATACGCAGTATTTT,CASSLTLLSDTQYF,TRBV7-9,TRBJ2-3,-,-
TGTGCCAGCAGCTTGGTCGGGGAAGGATTCCAAGAGACCCAGTACTTC,CASSLVGEGFQETQYF,TRBV5-6,TRBJ2-5,-,-
TGCAGCGTTGTTCCCCAGGGGAGCTCCTACGAGCAGTACTTC,CSVVPQGSSYEQYF,TRBV29-1,TRBJ2-7,-,-
TGTGCCAGCAGCTTGACTAGCGGGATGAGCTCCTACAATGAGCAGTTCTTC,CASSLTSGMSSYNEQFF,TRBV5-6,TRBJ2-1,-,TRBD2
TGCGCCAGCAGCTTCAGAGATACGCAGTATTTT,CASSFRDTQYF,TRBV5-1,TRBJ2-3,-,-
TGTGCATGCAGGGGCCCTGGGGCCACTGAAGCTTTCTTT,CACRGPGATEAFF,TRBV7-9,TRBJ1-1,-,-
TGTGCCAGCAGCTCCGGCCGGGACCCGAGGAGCACTGAAGCTTTCTTT,CASSSGRDPRSTEAFF,TRBV5-4,TRBJ1-1,-,-
TGTGCCAGTAGGGAAGGGTACACTGAAGCTTTCTTT,CASREGYTEAFF,TRBV19,TRBJ1-1,-,-
TGTGCCAGAAGAAAAAAGGCGGGAGGAGCTGGCGGGGAGCTGTTTTTT,CARRKKAGGAGGELFF,TRBV2,TRBJ2-2,-,TRBD2
TGCGCCAGCAGCCACCGAACAGGGGTATCAAATGCGTGGGAGCAGTACTTC,CASSHRTGVSNAWEQYF,TRBV4-1,TRBJ2-7,-,TRBD1
TGTGCCAGCTCACCATCGACCTCGGACAGGCTAAGGAATGAGCAGTTCTTC,CASSPSTSDRLRNEQFF,TRBV18,TRBJ2-1,-,TRBD1
TGCGCCAGCAGCCAACGAGACCCCACCGGTGAAAAACTGTTTTTT,CASSQRDPTGEKLFF,TRBV4-3,TRBJ1-4,many,-
TGTGCCAGCAGCAAACGGACTAGCGGGGAAGAGACCCAGTACTTC,CASSKRTSGEETQYF,TRBV28,TRBJ2-5,-,TRBD2
TGCGCCAGCACGGAACTAGCGGGAGCTAGTGAGCAGTTCTTC,CASTELAGASEQFF,TRBV4-3,TRBJ2-1,-,TRBD2
TGTGCCAGCAGTTACGGATTAGCATCCTACGAGCAGTACTTC,CASSYGLASYEQYF,TRBV6-6,TRBJ2-7,-,-
TGCGCCAGCAGCCAAGATCGAGCAGGGGGGACCTATGGCTACACCTTC,CASSQDRAGGTYGYTF,TRBV4-1,TRBJ1-2,-,TRBD1
TGCGCCAGCGAGCAGGGGCTCCACACCGGGGAGCTGTTTTTT,CASEQGLHTGELFF,TRBV5-1,TRBJ2-2,-,-
TGTGCCAGCAGCCTCCCCAGTAATTTCCAGGGGAACTATGGCTACACCTTC,CASSLPSNFQGNYGYTF,TRBV5-8,TRBJ1-2,-,-
TGTGCCAGCAGTTTAACTGCTAGCCAAGAGACCCAGTACTTC,CASSLTASQETQYF,TRBV27,TRBJ2-5,-,-
TGTGCCAGCGCCTTTGGGACACCTTCCTACGAGCAGTACTTC,CASAFGTPSYEQYF,TRBV11-2,TRBJ2-7,-,-
TGCGCCAGCAGCCCCGGGGACAGGGGGCATGGCTACACCTTC,CASSPGDRGHGYTF,TRBV5-1,TRBJ1-2,-,TRBD1
TGTGCCAGCAGTTCAACACGCTACGAGCAGTACTTC,CASSSTRYEQYF,TRBV6-1,TRBJ2-7,few,-
TGTGCCAGCAGCAGTCCGGGACAGGCCTACGAGCAGTACTTC,CASSSPGQAYEQYF,TRBV5-6,TRBJ2-7,-,TRBD1